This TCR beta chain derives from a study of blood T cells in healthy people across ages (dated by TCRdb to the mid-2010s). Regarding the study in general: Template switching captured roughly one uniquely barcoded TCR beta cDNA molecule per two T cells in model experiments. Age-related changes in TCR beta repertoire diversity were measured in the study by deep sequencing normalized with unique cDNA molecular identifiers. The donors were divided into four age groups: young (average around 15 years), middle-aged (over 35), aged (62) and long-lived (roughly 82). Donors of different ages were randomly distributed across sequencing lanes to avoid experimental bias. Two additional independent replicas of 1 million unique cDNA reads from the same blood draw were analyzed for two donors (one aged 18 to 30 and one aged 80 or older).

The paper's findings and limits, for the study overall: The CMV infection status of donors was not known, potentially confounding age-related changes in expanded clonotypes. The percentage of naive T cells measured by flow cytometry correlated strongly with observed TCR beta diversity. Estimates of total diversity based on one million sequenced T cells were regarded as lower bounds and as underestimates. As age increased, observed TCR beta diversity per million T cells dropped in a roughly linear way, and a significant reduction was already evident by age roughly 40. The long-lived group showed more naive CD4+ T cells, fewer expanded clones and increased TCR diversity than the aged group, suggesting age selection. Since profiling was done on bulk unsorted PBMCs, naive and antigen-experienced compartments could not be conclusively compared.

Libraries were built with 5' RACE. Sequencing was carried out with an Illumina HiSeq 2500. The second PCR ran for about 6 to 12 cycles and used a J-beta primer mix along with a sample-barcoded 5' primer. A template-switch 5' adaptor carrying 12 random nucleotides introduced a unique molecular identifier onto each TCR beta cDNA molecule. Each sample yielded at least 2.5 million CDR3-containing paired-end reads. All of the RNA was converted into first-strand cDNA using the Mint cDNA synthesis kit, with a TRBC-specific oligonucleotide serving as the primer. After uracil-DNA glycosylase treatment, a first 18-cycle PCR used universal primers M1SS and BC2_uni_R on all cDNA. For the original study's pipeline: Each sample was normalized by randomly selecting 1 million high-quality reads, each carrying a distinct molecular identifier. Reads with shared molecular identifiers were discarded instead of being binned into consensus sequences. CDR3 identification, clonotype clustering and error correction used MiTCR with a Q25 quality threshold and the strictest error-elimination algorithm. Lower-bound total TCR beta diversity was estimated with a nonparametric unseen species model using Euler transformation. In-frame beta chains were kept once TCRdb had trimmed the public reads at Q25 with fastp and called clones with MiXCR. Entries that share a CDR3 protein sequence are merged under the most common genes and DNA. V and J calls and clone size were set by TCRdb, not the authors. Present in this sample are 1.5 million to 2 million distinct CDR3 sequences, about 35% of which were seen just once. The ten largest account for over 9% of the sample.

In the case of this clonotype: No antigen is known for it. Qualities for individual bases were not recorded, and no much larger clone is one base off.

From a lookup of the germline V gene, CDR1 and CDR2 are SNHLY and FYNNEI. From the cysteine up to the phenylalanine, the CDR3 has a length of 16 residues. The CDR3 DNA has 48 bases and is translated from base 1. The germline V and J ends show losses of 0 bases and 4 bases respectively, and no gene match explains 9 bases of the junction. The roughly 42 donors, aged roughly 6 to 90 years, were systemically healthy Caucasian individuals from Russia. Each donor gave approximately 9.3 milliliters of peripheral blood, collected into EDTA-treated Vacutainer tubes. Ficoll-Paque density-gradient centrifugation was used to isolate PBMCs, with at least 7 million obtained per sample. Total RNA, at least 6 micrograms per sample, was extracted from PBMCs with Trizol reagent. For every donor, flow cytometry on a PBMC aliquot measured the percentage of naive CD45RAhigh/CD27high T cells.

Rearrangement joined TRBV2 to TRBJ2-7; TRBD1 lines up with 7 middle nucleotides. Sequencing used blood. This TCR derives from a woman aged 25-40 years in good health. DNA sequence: TGTGCCAGCAGTGAAGCCGAGGACAGGCCTAAGTACGAGCAGTACTTC. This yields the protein CASSEAEDRPKYEQYF.